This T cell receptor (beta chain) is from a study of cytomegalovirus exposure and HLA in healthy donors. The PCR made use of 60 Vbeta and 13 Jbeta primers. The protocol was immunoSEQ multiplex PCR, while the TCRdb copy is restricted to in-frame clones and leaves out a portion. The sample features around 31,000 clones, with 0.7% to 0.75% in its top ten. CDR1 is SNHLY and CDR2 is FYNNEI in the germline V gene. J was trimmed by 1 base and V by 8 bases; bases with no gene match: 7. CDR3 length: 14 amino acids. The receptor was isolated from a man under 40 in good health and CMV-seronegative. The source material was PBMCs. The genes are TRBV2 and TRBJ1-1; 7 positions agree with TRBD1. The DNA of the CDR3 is TGTGCCAGCGCTACCGGGACAGCGAACACTGAAGCTTTCTTT. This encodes CASATGTANTEAFF.